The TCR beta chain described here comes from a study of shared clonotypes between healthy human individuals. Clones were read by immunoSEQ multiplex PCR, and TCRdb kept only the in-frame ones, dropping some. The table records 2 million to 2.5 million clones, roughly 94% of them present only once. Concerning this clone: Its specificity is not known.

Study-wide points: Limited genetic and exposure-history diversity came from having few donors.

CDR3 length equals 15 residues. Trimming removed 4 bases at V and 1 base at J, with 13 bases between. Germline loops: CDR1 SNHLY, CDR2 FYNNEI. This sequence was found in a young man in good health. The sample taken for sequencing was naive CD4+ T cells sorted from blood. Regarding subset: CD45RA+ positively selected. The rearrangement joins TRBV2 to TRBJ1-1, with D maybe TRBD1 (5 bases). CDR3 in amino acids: CASSAAGTPNTEAFF. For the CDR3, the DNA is TGTGCCAGCAGTGCCGCTGGGACGCCGAACACTGAAGCTTTCTTT.